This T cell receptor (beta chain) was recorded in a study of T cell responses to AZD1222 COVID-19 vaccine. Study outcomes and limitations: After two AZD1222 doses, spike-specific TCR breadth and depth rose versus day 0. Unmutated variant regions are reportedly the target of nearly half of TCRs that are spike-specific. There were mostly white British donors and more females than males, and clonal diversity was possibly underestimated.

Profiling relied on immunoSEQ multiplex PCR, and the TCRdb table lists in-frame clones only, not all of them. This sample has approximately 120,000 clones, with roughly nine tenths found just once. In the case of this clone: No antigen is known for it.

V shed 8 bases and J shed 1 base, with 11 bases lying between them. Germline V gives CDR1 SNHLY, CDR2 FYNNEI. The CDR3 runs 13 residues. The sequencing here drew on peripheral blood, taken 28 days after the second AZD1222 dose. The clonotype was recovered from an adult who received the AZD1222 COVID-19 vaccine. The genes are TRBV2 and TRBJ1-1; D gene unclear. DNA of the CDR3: TGTGCCAGCGGCGGGGAGGGGAACACTGAAGCTTTCTTT. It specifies CASGGEGNTEAFF.